Listed below are T cell receptor beta chains from one sample, sequenced in a study of cytomegalovirus exposure and HLA in healthy donors. The protocol was immunoSEQ multiplex PCR, while the TCRdb copy is restricted to in-frame clones and leaves out a portion. Found here are some 67,000 clones, 78% of them singletons; the top ten hold roughly a tenth. The sequencing input was PBMCs. These receptors were obtained from a man aged 35-49 years in good health and CMV-seronegative. CDR3s include the opening cysteine and the closing phenylalanine or tryptophan. Not all rows give a size; the values are once, few, many and, for expanded clones, a class.

. | TRBV19 | CASTPSGLAANEQFF
few | TRBV10-3 | CAISESSGRGEAFF
. | TRBV7-3 | CASSLRAGGSNTGELFF
. | TRBV5-4 | CASSPLTGGPYEQYF
. | TRBV28 | CASSFLLAGSTDTQYF
few | TRBV5-1 | CASSRVGGSYEQYF
. | TRBV19 | CASLGQGEGFYTEAFF
. | TRBV19 | CASRREYNTEAFF
few | TRBV18 | CASSPDRDQPQHF
. | TRBV5-1 | CASSSGTGNTEAFF
few | TRBV19 | CASSIVGGFTEAFF
. | TRBV14 | CASSKRLGQETQYF
. | TRBV27 | CASSLSGTGVETQYF
. | TRBV28 | CASRTGTGTYEQYF
few | TRBV4-2 | CASSHPTGGGTRETQYF
. | TRBV7-3 | CASSLKQAGGGELFF
. | TRBV30 | CAWSVSPRNGTKSSYEQYF